Each of the 24 T cell receptor beta chains below was sequenced from the same sample in a study of CD8+ T cells in alopecia areata. Treatment reported: oral pan-JAK inhibitor, 5-10 mg twice daily. After isolation, RNA underwent reverse transcription to generate cDNA as the sequencing template. The method was immunoSEQ multiplex PCR; TCRdb's version includes in-frame clones alone and lacks a portion of them. Found here are more than 200,000 clones, more than 60% of them singletons; the top ten hold roughly 1.2%. Here the sequenced sample was CD4+ T cells sorted from blood, taken between weeks 44 and 45, from a patient treated with tofacitinib. The source is a human donor with alopecia areata.

This chain connects TRBV5-1 to TRBJ2-2, with D tentatively TRBD2 (6 bases). This CDR3 region has 17 residues. The germline V gene encodes CDR1 SGHRS and CDR2 YFSETQ. Deletions cut 5 bases from V and 1 base from J, with 18 bases between. CDR3 protein: CASRQTAASENTGELFF. In DNA form, the CDR3 reads TGCGCCAGCAGGCAAACCGCTGCTAGCGAGAACACCGGGGAGCTGTTTTTT.

V is TRBV30 and J is TRBJ1-6, with TRBD1 matching over 11 bases. Looked up from germline, CDR1 is GTSNPN and CDR2 is SVGIG (reference sequence). The CDR3 is made up of 15 amino acids. With 3 bases clipped from V and 9 bases from J, the junction kept 7 bases outside the gene matches. The chain's CDR3 is CAWSGDRGSVSPLHF. The CDR3, as DNA: TGTGCCTGGAGCGGGGACAGGGGGTCGGTTTCACCCCTCCACTTT.

The chain links TRBV10-3 to TRBJ1-1; no definite D call. Germline CDR1 reads ENHRY; CDR2 reads SYGVKD. The CDR3 extends over 12 amino acids. V gave up 6 bases and J gave up 1 base, with 6 bases separating them. The CDR3 DNA sequence: TGTGCCATCAGCCACCAGAACACTGAAGCTTTCTTT. Its translation is CAISHQNTEAFF.

This clone has more than one count but fewer than ten. Here the CDR3 DNA reads TGTGCCAGCAGCTTGTTCCGGGGAAACCAAGAGACCCAGTACTTC. As protein: CASSLFRGNQETQYF. The V and J genes are TRBV5-6 and TRBJ2-5, with D maybe TRBD2 (5 bases). Trimming pared 1 base from V and 0 bases from J, leaving 10 bases between. Germline V gives CDR1 SGHDT, CDR2 YYEEEE. This CDR3 is built from 15 residues.

This chain links TRBV4-3 with TRBJ1-6, with no clear D. With 0 bases removed from V and 7 bases from J, the gap between germline ends came to 10 bases. The CDR3 has 15 residues. Germline V gene data show CDR1 as LGHNA and CDR2 as YSLEER. In DNA form, the CDR3 reads TGCGCCAGCAGCCAAGACGCGCCAGGCAATTCACCCCTCCACTTT. Its protein product is CASSQDAPGNSPLHF.

The genes are TRBV7-3 and TRBJ1-6, with a weak D call TRBD1 (6 bases). Germline CDR1 reads SGHTA; CDR2 reads FQGTGA. The CDR3 totals 12 residues. Trimming took 8 bases from V and 10 from J, leaving 12 bases between them. The CDR3 region is CASQNRVSPLHF. The CDR3 DNA reads as TGTGCCAGCCAGAACAGGGTCTCACCCCTCCACTTT.

This chain uses TRBV6-6 with TRBJ1-1; D ambiguous. This CDR3 spans 14 amino acids. Trimming pared 1 base from V and 1 base from J, leaving 7 bases between. The germline V gene encodes CDR1 MNHNY and CDR2 SVGAGI (reference sequence). The CDR3 is CASSYLKENTEAFF. The DNA of the CDR3 is TGTGCCAGCAGTTACTTGAAGGAGAACACTGAAGCTTTCTTT.

This chain links TRBV7-2 with TRBJ1-2, with D hard to call. The CDR3 extends over 12 amino acids. Trimming removed 1 base from V and 6 bases from J, with 6 bases in between. The germline gives CDR1 SGHTA, CDR2 FQGNSA. The CDR3 sequence: CASSLDGHGYTF. The CDR3 DNA sequence: TGTGCCAGCAGCTTAGACGGACATGGCTACACCTTC.

The rearrangement links TRBV6-1 to TRBJ1-5, with D uncertain. The germline V gene encodes CDR1 MNHNS and CDR2 SASEGT. The CDR3 loop spans 12 amino acids. V lost 10 bases and J 7 bases, leaving 14 bases between the germline ends. CDR3 nucleotides: TGTGCCACAAGAGAGGTGTCGCAGCCCCAGCATTTT. Protein: CATREVSQPQHF.

The rearrangement joins TRBV5-1 to TRBJ2-2; 9 bases fit TRBD2. This CDR3 region has 18 residues. The V and J ends lost 4 bases and 2 bases, in that order; junction bases with no gene match: 12. Germline V gene data show CDR1 as SGHRS and CDR2 as YFSETQ. The DNA for the CDR3 is TGCGCCAGCAGCACCCACCTCCTAGCGGGGCGTAACACCGGGGAGCTGTTTTTT. This codes for CASSTHLLAGRNTGELFF. Filled out from reference TRBV5-1 and TRBJ2-2, the complete variable domain reads KAGVTQTPRYLIKTRGQQVTLSCSPISGHRSVSWYQQTPGQGLQFLFEYFSETQRNKGNFPGRFSGRQFSNSRSEMNVSTLELGDSALYLCASSTHLLAGRNTGELFFGEGSRLTVL.

This chain links TRBV7-8 with TRBJ1-6; 7 nucleotides line up with TRBD1. V shed 5 bases and J 7 bases; nucleotides not matched to a gene: 11. Germline lookup yields CDR1 SGHVS and CDR2 FQNEAQ. There are 16 residues in the CDR3. The CDR3 bases are TGTGCCAGCAGCCCTGAAGGGACAGCTAAAAATTCACCCCTCCACTTT. This codes for CASSPEGTAKNSPLHF.

The genes are TRBV10-2 and TRBJ1-5; 8 bases align to TRBD1. Germline CDR1 and CDR2: WSHSY and SAAADI. CDR3 length: 15 residues. The V and J ends lost 6 bases and 3 bases, in that order; junction bases with no gene match: 7. CDR3 nucleotide sequence: TGCGCCAGCAGCCCGGGACAGGAGTCCAATCAGCCCCAGCATTTT. This encodes CASSPGQESNQPQHF.

This clone was counted a few times. This sequence joins TRBV29-1 and TRBJ2-7; D call uncertain. Germline loops: CDR1 SQVTM, CDR2 ANQGSEA. V was cut by 0 bases and J by 1 base, with 7 bases left in between. The CDR3 spans 13 residues. The CDR3 DNA is TGCAGCGTTGAAGAATCTGCTTCCTACGAGCAGTACTTC. Residues: CSVEESASYEQYF.

V and J are TRBV5-1 and TRBJ2-1; D is uncertain. CDR1 and CDR2 (germline): SGHRS, YFSETQ. Trimming left V 1 base short and J 3 bases short, with 5 bases between. The CDR3 consists of 13 residues. This CDR3 reads CASSLLDYNEQFF. CDR3 nucleotides: TGCGCCAGCAGCTTGCTAGACTACAATGAGCAGTTCTTC.

This clone was detected many times. The gene calls are TRBV5-6 and TRBJ2-2, with D perhaps matching TRBD2 (7 bases). The CDR3 spans 16 residues. Between the trimmed V and J ends, which lost 2 bases and 7 bases, there was a span of 18 bases. Germline V lookup: CDR1 SGHDT, CDR2 YYEEEE. CDR3 region: CASSFAGARSGGELFF. The CDR3 nucleotides are TGTGCCAGCAGCTTTGCGGGGGCCCGCTCGGGCGGGGAGCTGTTTTTT.

This chain joins TRBV7-3 and TRBJ2-6; D is ambiguous. Germline V CDR1 and CDR2: SGHTA, FQGTGA. V was cut by 0 bases and J by 0 bases, with 3 bases left in between. There are 15 residues in the CDR3. CDR3 sequence: CASSLTLSGANVLTF. CDR3 sequence (DNA): TGTGCCAGCAGCTTAACTCTCTCTGGGGCCAACGTCCTGACTTTC.

This chain links TRBV11-3 with TRBJ2-3; D is undetermined. This CDR3 contains 13 residues. V lost 0 bases, J lost 10 bases, and 11 bases lay in between. Germline lookup yields CDR1 SGHNT and CDR2 YENEEA. In DNA form, the CDR3 reads TGTGCCAGCAGCTTAGAAGTACAGAATCCGCAGTATTTT. Translated: CASSLEVQNPQYF. Full variable domain (missing parts from reference TRBV11-3 and TRBJ2-3): EAGVVQSPRYKIIEKKQPVAFWCNPISGHNTLYWYLQNLGQGPELLIRYENEEAVDDSQLPKDRFSAERLKGVDSTLKIQPAELGDSAVYLCASSLEVQNPQYFGPGTRLTVL.

In its sample, this clone was seen a few times. V usage is TRBV5-1 and J usage is TRBJ2-3, with D possibly called TRBD1 or TRBD2 (6 bases each). The V end was cut by 1 base, the J end by 3 bases, with 15 bases between. Germline CDR1 is SGHRS and CDR2 is YFSETQ. The CDR3 is made up of 16 amino acids. CDR3 bases: TGCGCCAGCAGCTTGATGGAAGGAGGGGGTACAGATACGCAGTATTTT. Protein: CASSLMEGGGTDTQYF.

This rearrangement joins TRBV9 to TRBJ1-1; D uncertain. Germline lookup yields CDR1 SGDLS and CDR2 YYNGEE. This CDR3 contains 14 residues. V was cut by 6 bases and J by 5 bases, with 17 bases left in between. CDR3 nucleotides: TGTGCCAGCACCCAATTGGGGTACCTGACTGAAGCTTTCTTT. As protein: CASTQLGYLTEAFF.

This chain joins TRBV9 and TRBJ1-5; D is perhaps TRBD1 (6 bases). The length of the CDR3 is 14 residues. Trimming took 0 bases from V and 2 from J, leaving 6 bases between them. CDR1 and CDR2 from the germline V gene are SGDLS and YYNGEE. CDR3 coding DNA: TGTGCCAGCAGCGTAGGACAGGGCAATCAGCCCCAGCATTTT. Translating it yields CASSVGQGNQPQHF.

The rearrangement uses TRBV7-9 and TRBJ1-1; TRBD1 is a possible D gene (5 bases). CDR1 and CDR2 from the germline V gene are SEHNR and FQNEAQ (reference sequence). Deletions cut 6 bases from V and 0 bases from J, with 11 bases between. The CDR3 sequence is 14 residues long. This chain's CDR3 is CASRQDSMNTEAFF. As DNA, the CDR3 is TGTGCCAGCAGACAAGACAGCATGAACACTGAAGCTTTCTTT.

The chain combines TRBV6-1 with TRBJ2-2; 7 nucleotides match TRBD2. V was clipped by 10 bases and J by 2 bases; unmatched bases: 10. Germline CDR1 MNHNS, CDR2 SASEGT. This CDR3 spans 15 amino acids. The CDR3 nucleotides are TGTGCCACCTCCCGGGGGGTCTCTAACACCGGGGAGCTGTTTTTT. Protein sequence: CATSRGVSNTGELFF.

This clone showed up just a few times. This chain connects TRBV27 to TRBJ1-5; the match to TRBD1 covers 8 bases. In germline, CDR1 is MNHEY, CDR2 SMNVEV (reference sequence). The CDR3 length is 14 residues. Losses at the gene ends were 7 bases for V and 2 bases for J; bases not matched to a gene: 4. The CDR3 DNA is TGTGCCAGCATGCTGACAGGGGGCAATCAGCCCCAGCATTTT. This gives the protein CASMLTGGNQPQHF.

The V call is TRBV29-1, the J call TRBJ1-5; D call uncertain. Germline V gene data show CDR1 as SQVTM and CDR2 as ANQGSEA. The CDR3 totals 14 residues. The ends were cut back, 4 bases at V and 0 bases at J, with 10 bases in the middle. The CDR3 protein is CSVVEGGSNQPQHF. CDR3 in DNA: TGCAGCGTTGTGGAGGGCGGTAGCAATCAGCCCCAGCATTTT.